This T cell receptor beta chain was sequenced for a study of OX40 agonist ivuxolimab in advanced cancers. The trim removed 1 base at V and 7 bases at J, leaving 6 bases unmatched. Germline V gene sequence: CDR1 LNHDA, CDR2 SQIVND (reference sequence). The CDR3 extends over 16 amino acids. TCRdb's table, derived via immunoSEQ multiplex PCR, lists solely in-frame clones and lacks some. The sample records roughly 90,000 clones, roughly 91% being singletons. The TCR was taken from an adult with an advanced solid tumor such as melanoma, head and neck, liver or kidney cancer. Sequences were derived from CD4+ or CD8+ T cells sorted from blood, sampled in a trial of the OX40 agonist ivuxolimab. The V call is TRBV19, the J call TRBJ2-1; 11 bases map to TRBD2. The CDR3 is CASSIVTSGRNNEQFF. CDR3 coding DNA: TGTGCCAGTAGTATAGTCACTAGCGGGAGAAATAATGAGCAGTTCTTC.